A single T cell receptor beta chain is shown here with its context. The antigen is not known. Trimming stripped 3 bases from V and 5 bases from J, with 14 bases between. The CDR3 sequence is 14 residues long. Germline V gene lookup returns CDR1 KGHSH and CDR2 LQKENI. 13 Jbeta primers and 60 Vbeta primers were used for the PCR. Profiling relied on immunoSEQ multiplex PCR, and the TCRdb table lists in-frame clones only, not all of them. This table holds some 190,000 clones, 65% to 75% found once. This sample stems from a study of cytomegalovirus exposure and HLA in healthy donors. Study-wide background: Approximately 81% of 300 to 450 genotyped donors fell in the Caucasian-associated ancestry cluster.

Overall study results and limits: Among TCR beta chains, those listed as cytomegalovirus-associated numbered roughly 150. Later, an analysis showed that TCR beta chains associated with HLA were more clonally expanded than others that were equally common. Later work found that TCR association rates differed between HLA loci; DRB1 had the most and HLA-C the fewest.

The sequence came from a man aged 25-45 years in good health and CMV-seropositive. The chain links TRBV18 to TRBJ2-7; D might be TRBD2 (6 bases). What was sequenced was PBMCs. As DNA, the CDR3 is TGTGCCAGCTCACCGGCTGGGGGGTCCCACGAGCAGTACTTC. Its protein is CASSPAGGSHEQYF.